The 28 T cell receptor beta chains below come from one sample, sequenced in a study of T-cell reconstitution after alpha-beta-depleted transplantation in children. A TCRbeta library incorporating unique molecular identifiers was prepared. TCRdb independently ran MiXCR on the PCR reads; one entry per CDR3 protein. The data show fewer than 700,000 distinct CDR3 sequences, roughly 13% seen once. Sequences were derived from PBMCs, mostly from graft donor cells, sampled 360 days after TCRalphabeta/CD19-depleted stem cell transplant. The receptors shown here come from a male patient younger than 18 who had a stem cell transplant for acute myeloid leukemia, so the T cells may come from the graft donor.

J is TRBJ2-3 and V is TRBV5-6, with 8 bases lining up with TRBD1. J gave up 2 bases and V 0 bases, and 8 bases lay outside the gene matches. This CDR3 is 17 amino acids long. Germline CDR1 reads SGHDT; CDR2 reads YYEEEE. Written as DNA, the CDR3 is TGTGCCAGCAGCTTGGCCACCGGGACAGGATACACAGATACGCAGTATTTT. The encoded protein is CASSLATGTGYTDTQYF.

This clonotype was counted between two and nine times. The chain is built from TRBV29-1 and TRBJ1-1; a possible D gene is TRBD1 (5 bases). CDR3 length: 14 amino acids. V lost 4 bases and J lost 3, with 15 bases in between. Germline CDR1 is SQVTM and CDR2 is ANQGSEA. The CDR3 nucleotides are TGCAGCGTTGCGAGACCCTTAGGGGACACTGAAGCTTTCTTT. It codes for CSVARPLGDTEAFF.

Worth noting for this clonotype: The conserved phenylalanine or tryptophan is not found at the CDR3 terminus, so this likely reflects a read error. No DNA is shown, since the ends of the CDR3 on it are uncertain; the CDR3 is the one TCRdb lists. The rearrangement uses TRBV29-1 and TRBJ1-2; the D call in the table, TRBD1, was not verified against the DNA. The CDR3 is 14 residues long, ends included. Per germline, CDR1 SQVTM and CDR2 ANQGSEA. The CDR3 reads CSVTRTGWNYGYTC.

This clonotype was recorded many times. V usage is TRBV24-1 and J usage is TRBJ2-3; 13 bases match TRBD2. The CDR3 consists of 16 residues. Germline V gene lookup returns CDR1 KGHDR and CDR2 SFDVKD. The V gene end was trimmed by 3 bases and the J gene end by 7 bases; junction bases not matched to a gene: 6. In nucleotides, the CDR3 is TGTGCCACCAGTGATACTAGCGGGAGGGCCCGGAATACGCAGTATTTT. Translation: CATSDTSGRARNTQYF.

This clonotype was counted only a few times. The chain uses TRBV4-3 and TRBJ2-5, with 7 bases aligning to TRBD2. The V and J ends lost 4 bases and 3 bases, in that order; junction bases with no gene match: 11. CDR1 is LGHNA and CDR2 is YSLEER in the germline V gene. CDR3 length: 16 residues. The CDR3 sequence is CASSLLYTGGEETQYF. The CDR3 region has the DNA TGCGCCAGCAGCCTCTTATATACGGGAGGCGAAGAGACCCAGTACTTC.

This clonotype was counted at least ten times. CDR3 bases: TGTGCCAGCAGCTTAGGGGGGGCCTCGAACACTGAAGCTTTCTTT. Protein sequence: CASSLGGASNTEAFF. V usage is TRBV7-2 and J usage is TRBJ1-1; perhaps TRBD1 as D (6 bases). Trimming removed 1 base from V and 1 base from J, with 10 bases in between. This CDR3 region has 15 residues. The V gene's germline CDR1 is SGHTA and CDR2 FQGNSA.

This clonotype occurred many times. The rearrangement uses TRBV20-1 and TRBJ2-3; 9 nucleotides line up with TRBD2. With V trimmed by 0 bases and J by 5 bases, 9 bases remained unmatched. The CDR3 is made up of 16 amino acids. Germline-derived CDR1 and CDR2 are DFQATT and SNEGSKA (reference sequence). CDR3 residues: CSARDGAGGPGDTQYF. DNA of the CDR3: TGCAGTGCTAGAGATGGGGCGGGAGGGCCGGGAGATACGCAGTATTTT.

The chain joins TRBV5-1 to TRBJ2-1, with 10 nucleotides matching TRBD2. Looked up from germline, CDR1 is SGHRS and CDR2 is YFSETQ. There are 15 residues in the CDR3. V trimming: 0 bases; J trimming: 8 bases; junction bases outside the gene matches: 5. The CDR3 DNA follows: TGCGCCAGCAGCTTGGCCCTTAGCGGGAGGTATGAGCAGTTCTTC. Translated, it gives CASSLALSGRYEQFF.

This clonotype has just a few counts. V gene TRBV20-1 combines with J gene TRBJ2-7; 10 bases map to TRBD2. CDR1 is DFQATT, CDR2 SNEGSKA, per germline (reference sequence). Unmatched junction bases numbered 7, after V lost 3 bases and J lost 2 bases. This CDR3 is built from 15 residues. The CDR3 here is CSARAWTSGTYEQYF. Here the CDR3 DNA reads TGCAGTGCTAGGGCCTGGACTAGCGGTACCTACGAGCAGTACTTC.

This clonotype turned up a few times. The chain couples TRBV12-3 or TRBV12-4 to TRBJ1-5; 7 bases are a match to TRBD1. The V gene end was trimmed by 5 bases and the J gene end by 4 bases; junction bases not matched to a gene: 5. The CDR3 totals 14 residues. The CDR3 spells CASSLGTDNQPQHF. For the CDR3, the DNA is TGTGCCAGCAGTCTCGGGACAGATAATCAGCCCCAGCATTTT.

This clonotype was found a few times. The V gene is TRBV20-1, the J gene TRBJ1-1, with D maybe TRBD1 (5 bases). Per germline, CDR1 DFQATT and CDR2 SNEGSKA (reference sequence). Deletions cut 3 bases from V and 1 base from J, with 12 bases between. The CDR3 runs 14 residues. For the CDR3, the DNA is TGCAGTGCTAGGGCAGGGTCGGGGAACACTGAAGCTTTCTTT. Translating it yields CSARAGSGNTEAFF.

With regard to this clonotype: With a much larger clone just one base away, this may be a read error. V is TRBV4-3 and J is TRBJ2-3; maybe TRBD2 (5 bases). There are 15 residues in the CDR3. Germline-derived CDR1 and CDR2 are LGHNA and YSLEER. Trimming took off 4 bases at V and 3 bases at J, with 14 bases between the two ends. The CDR3 DNA reads TGCGCCAGCAGCCTAGATGCGGGTTGGACAGATACGCAGTATTTT. It is translated as CASSLDAGWTDTQYF.

J is TRBJ2-1 and V is TRBV2, with 9 bases matching TRBD2. Germline assignment: CDR1 SNHLY and CDR2 FYNNEI. V lost 3 bases, J lost 12 bases, and 12 bases stayed unmatched. CDR3 length: 15 residues. CDR3 DNA: TGTGCCAGCAGTGACCAAGAAATCACTAGCGGGCCGCAGTTCTTC. This gives the protein CASSDQEITSGPQFF.

The V call is TRBV6-1, the J call TRBJ2-1; TRBD2 aligns across 11 bases. The germline V gene has CDR1 MNHNS and CDR2 SASEGT. The junction had 8 bases not matched to a gene; V was cut back by 6 bases and J by 4 bases. This CDR3 has 16 amino acids. The CDR3 DNA is TGTGCCAGCAGCCGCCTACTAGCGGGAGCATACAATGAGCAGTTCTTC. Protein: CASSRLLAGAYNEQFF.

At least ten counts were recorded for this clonotype. The chain combines TRBV29-1 with TRBJ2-1; D not certain. The CDR3 covers 11 residues. V was pared by 5 bases and J by 9 bases, with 11 bases between. The germline gives CDR1 SQVTM, CDR2 ANQGSEA. The DNA for the CDR3 is TGCAGCGTTTGGTCCTCCAGTGAGCAGTTCTTC. The encoded protein is CSVWSSSEQFF.

The V and J genes are TRBV29-1 and TRBJ2-1; D unclear. CDR3 length: 11 residues. Trimming left V 5 bases short and J 5 bases short, with 7 bases between. The germline V gene encodes CDR1 SQVTM and CDR2 ANQGSEA. The CDR3 DNA reads as TGCAGCGTTTCACCCCACAATGAGCAGTTCTTC. As protein: CSVSPHNEQFF.

This sequence joins TRBV24-1 and TRBJ2-1, with a weak D call TRBD1 (6 bases). V dropped 5 bases and J dropped 0 bases, with 16 bases sitting between them. CDR3 size: 17 residues. Germline V gene data show CDR1 as KGHDR and CDR2 as SFDVKD. CDR3 DNA: TGTGCCACCAGTGGACGGGGACAAACGTCCTCCTACAATGAGCAGTTCTTC. This codes for CATSGRGQTSSYNEQFF.

The rearrangement joins TRBV6-1 to TRBJ2-1; TRBD1 agrees at 8 bases. Per the germline V gene, CDR1 is MNHNS and CDR2 is SASEGT. The J segment lost 3 bases and the V segment lost 6 bases, leaving 10 bases of the junction unmatched. This CDR3 is built from 16 residues. The DNA of the CDR3 is TGTGCCAGCAGACCTCTCCCAGGGGGCGTCTACAATGAGCAGTTCTTC. Translated: CASRPLPGGVYNEQFF.

Turning to this clonotype: At one boundary the junction diverges from the germline segment, which might be a read error. The rearrangement joins TRBV7-7 to TRBJ2-5, with TRBD2 matching 7 bases. This CDR3 is built from 15 residues. Germline V gene data show CDR1 as SSHAT and CDR2 as FNYEAQ (reference sequence). The CDR3 DNA is TGTGCTAGCAGCCCGCGTCGAAGGGGAGGGGAGACCCAGTACTTC. It specifies CASSPRRRGGETQYF.

The table lists this clonotype with a few counts. The CDR3 reads CASSVSQGALGYEQYF. CDR3 nucleotides: TGTGCCAGCAGCGTATCACAGGGAGCCCTGGGCTACGAGCAGTACTTC. This chain uses TRBV9 with TRBJ2-7; TRBD1 is a possible D gene (6 bases). This CDR3 is 16 amino acids long. V dropped 1 base and J dropped 3 bases, with 17 bases sitting between them. Germline V gives CDR1 SGDLS, CDR2 YYNGEE.

The chain carries TRBV12-3 or TRBV12-4 and TRBJ2-2; no reliable D call. Trimming left V 8 bases short and J 7 bases short, with 14 bases between. The CDR3 has 13 amino acids. The CDR3 DNA reads TGTGCCAGCGCGACTCGATCAGACGGGGAGCTGTTTTTT. Amino acids: CASATRSDGELFF.

This chain uses TRBV20-1 with TRBJ1-2; unclear D gene. The CDR3 extends over 13 amino acids. V shed 0 bases and J shed 7 bases, with 12 bases lying between them. From germline, CDR1 is DFQATT and CDR2 SNEGSKA (reference sequence). The CDR3 loop reads CSARDPPTGGYTF. The CDR3 DNA reads TGCAGTGCTAGAGATCCCCCGACGGGTGGCTACACCTTC.

A remark on this clonotype: A read error may account for a junction end that differs from germline. This chain links TRBV28 with TRBJ2-5, with D tentatively TRBD1 (5 bases). Germline V lookup: CDR1 MDHEN, CDR2 SYDVKM. This CDR3 comprises 12 residues. DNA for the CDR3: TGTGCCAGCAGTTTCTCCCCGGACACGGAGAGCTTC. Translated, it gives CASSFSPDTESF. The full variable domain, completed using reference TRBV28 and TRBJ2-5, is DVKVTQSSRYLVKRTGEKVFLECVQDMDHENMFWYRQDPGLGLRLIYFSYDVKMKEKGDIPEGYSVSREKKERFSLILESASTNQTSMYLCASSFSPDTESFGPGTRLLVL.

V and J are TRBV15 and TRBJ2-3, with 7 bases fitting TRBD1. The CDR3 consists of 15 residues. Germline CDR1 LNHNV, CDR2 YYDKDF (reference sequence). With 3 bases clipped from V and 2 bases from J, the junction kept 5 bases outside the gene matches. CDR3 sequence (DNA): TGTGCCACCAGCAGGATCGGGACAGTCACAGATACGCAGTATTTT. Amino acid sequence: CATSRIGTVTDTQYF. The whole variable domain, filled in from reference TRBV15 and TRBJ2-3, reads DAMVIQNPRYQVTQFGKPVTLSCSQTLNHNVMYWYQQKSSQAPKLLFHYYDKDFNNEADTPDNFQSRRPNTSFCFLDIRSPGLGDTAMYLCATSRIGTVTDTQYFGPGTRLTVL.

This clonotype was observed at least ten times. J is TRBJ2-1 and V is TRBV20-1; a possible D gene is TRBD2 (6 bases). Per germline, CDR1 DFQATT and CDR2 SNEGSKA (reference sequence). This CDR3 has 13 amino acids. Trimming left V 5 bases short and J 8 bases short, with 16 bases between. Here the CDR3 reads CSAGGLAGDEQFF. The CDR3 DNA follows: TGCAGTGCTGGAGGGCTAGCCGGCGATGAGCAGTTCTTC.

The chain employs TRBV24-1 and TRBJ2-1, with 11 bases identical to TRBD2. V trimming: 0 bases; J trimming: 10 bases; junction bases outside the gene matches: 7. CDR3 size: 16 residues. CDR1 is KGHDR and CDR2 is SFDVKD in the germline V gene. The CDR3 bases are TGTGCCACCAGTGATTTGAGACTAGCGGGATCCAACGAGCAGTTCTTC. It is translated as CATSDLRLAGSNEQFF.

This chain joins TRBV12-3 or TRBV12-4 and TRBJ2-4; TRBD2 might be the D (6 bases). V was clipped by 4 bases and J by 2 bases, with 12 bases between them. This CDR3 is built from 15 residues. CDR3 nucleotide sequence: TGTGCCAGCAGTTCGATGACTAGTTCCAAAAACATTCAGTACTTC. Its translation: CASSSMTSSKNIQYF.

This clonotype occurred a few times. The rearrangement uses TRBV28 and TRBJ2-2; weak D call: TRBD2 (6 bases). Germline V gene sequence: CDR1 MDHEN, CDR2 SYDVKM. CDR3 size: 14 residues. Trimming removed 8 bases at V and 1 base at J, with 11 bases between. In DNA, the CDR3 is TGTGCCAGCGACGGCGGGAAGAACACCGGGGAGCTGTTTTTT. This gives the protein CASDGGKNTGELFF.